What follows are 13 T cell receptor beta chains derived from one specimen sequenced in a study of blood T cell repertoires in COVID-19. Produced via immunoSEQ multiplex PCR; TCRdb's table is partial and in-frame only. The data show around 380,000 clones, with about 90% seen just once and 1% to 1.5% held by the top ten. The sequencing input was PBMCs or T cells enriched from blood (not recorded which). Receptors were obtained from a man under 40 who had recovered from COVID-19.

The chain couples TRBV15 to TRBJ1-5, with D maybe TRBD1 (6 bases). V lost 0 bases to trimming and J lost 7 bases, with 13 bases between them. Germline V gene lookup returns CDR1 LNHNV and CDR2 YYDKDF (reference sequence). The CDR3 is 15 amino acids. CDR3 DNA: TGTGCCACCAGCAGAGATATGGGGGCTGGGCAGCCCCAGCATTTT. Translation gives CATSRDMGAGQPQHF.

The rearrangement uses TRBV4-1 and TRBJ2-6; possible D gene TRBD2, 6 bases. The germline V gene has CDR1 MGHRA and CDR2 YSYEKL. V lost 3 bases, J lost 4 bases, and 13 bases lay in between. The CDR3 consists of 16 residues. The CDR3 nucleotides read TGCGCCAGCAGCCAGGAGGGCCTCGGGGGGGCCAACGTCCTGACTTTC. Translation gives CASSQEGLGGANVLTF.

This chain joins TRBV6-6 and TRBJ2-7; D not certain. Trimming shortened V by 2 bases and J by 0 bases, and 5 bases separated the two germline ends. Germline V CDR1 and CDR2: MNHNY, SVGAGI (reference sequence). CDR3 size: 13 residues. The CDR3 region is CASSYLFSYEQYF. Here the CDR3 DNA reads TGTGCCAGCAGTTACCTATTCTCCTACGAGCAGTACTTC.

V usage is TRBV6-1 and J usage is TRBJ1-2; D might be TRBD1 (6 bases). The CDR3 loop spans 15 amino acids. Per germline, CDR1 MNHNS and CDR2 SASEGT. V shed 2 bases and J shed 4 bases, with 14 bases lying between them. CDR3 region: CASSESIGQIYGYTF. DNA of the CDR3: TGTGCCAGCAGTGAATCAATCGGACAGATCTATGGCTACACCTTC.

This sequence joins TRBV24-1 and TRBJ1-4, with a tentative D call TRBD1 (5 bases). CDR3 length equals 16 residues. Trimming shortened V by 1 base and J by 5 bases, and 13 bases separated the two germline ends. Per the germline V gene, CDR1 is KGHDR and CDR2 is SFDVKD. The DNA for the CDR3 is TGTGCCACCAGTGATTTAGTTCGGGGGAGAAATGAAAAACTGTTTTTT. This translates into CATSDLVRGRNEKLFF.

The rearrangement uses TRBV27 and TRBJ2-7, with a weak D call TRBD2 (5 bases). V was trimmed by 5 bases and J by 2 bases, leaving 10 bases between them. Germline V CDR1 and CDR2: MNHEY, SMNVEV (reference sequence). The CDR3 extends over 13 amino acids. Here the CDR3 DNA reads TGTGCCAGCAGTCCCGGGGAAACCTACGAGCAGTACTTC. As protein: CASSPGETYEQYF.

CDR3 protein: CASSRIQGSNSPLHF. Here the CDR3 DNA reads TGTGCCAGCAGTCGGATACAGGGGTCGAATTCACCCCTCCACTTT. J is TRBJ1-6 and V is TRBV14; 7 bases are a match to TRBD1. CDR3 length: 15 amino acids. Germline V gene lookup returns CDR1 SGHDN and CDR2 FVKESK. The V segment lost 6 bases and the J segment 7 bases; nucleotides outside the gene matches: 9.

The chain joins TRBV11-3 to TRBJ2-1; 8 bases align to TRBD2. CDR3 length equals 16 residues. The germline V gene has CDR1 SGHNT and CDR2 YENEEA. V dropped 5 bases and J dropped 7; count of bases not matched to a gene: 13. The CDR3 sequence: CASSPGGAGVGNEQFF. The CDR3 bases are TGTGCCAGCAGCCCCGGGGGAGCGGGGGTAGGAAATGAGCAGTTCTTC.

This sequence joins TRBV15 and TRBJ2-5, with TRBD2 identical over 7 bases. The V gene's germline CDR1 is LNHNV and CDR2 YYDKDF (reference sequence). Trimming at V came to 1 base and at J to 5 bases, leaving 7 bases not matched to a gene. CDR3 length: 15 amino acids. The CDR3 bases are TGTGCCACCAGCAGAGGGGGGGGTCGCTTGGAGACCCAGTACTTC. It specifies CATSRGGGRLETQYF. Filled out from reference TRBV15 and TRBJ2-5, the complete variable domain reads DAMVIQNPRYQVTQFGKPVTLSCSQTLNHNVMYWYQQKSSQAPKLLFHYYDKDFNNEADTPDNFQSRRPNTSFCFLDIRSPGLGDTAMYLCATSRGGGRLETQYFGPGTRLLVL.

This sequence joins TRBV7-9 and TRBJ1-1; D unresolved. Germline V CDR1 and CDR2: SEHNR, FQNEAQ (reference sequence). The CDR3 runs to 13 residues. V dropped 1 base and J dropped 7 bases, with 10 bases sitting between them. CDR3 protein: CASSLGNSFEAFF. The CDR3 bases are TGTGCCAGCAGCTTAGGAAACTCATTTGAAGCTTTCTTT. Using reference TRBV7-9 and TRBJ1-1 for the parts outside the CDR3, the full variable domain is DTGVSQNPRHKITKRGQNVTFRCDPISEHNRLYWYRQTLGQGPEFLTYFQNEAQLEKSRLLSDRFSAERPKGSFSTLEIQRTEQGDSAMYLCASSLGNSFEAFFGQGTRLTVV.

The chain has TRBV28 and TRBJ2-3; D is perhaps TRBD2 (7 bases). The CDR3 contains 17 residues. Germline V lookup: CDR1 MDHEN, CDR2 SYDVKM. The germline V and J ends were trimmed by 5 bases and 0 bases, with 18 bases remaining between them. The CDR3 is CASSPSGGGPSTDTQYF. The CDR3 DNA is TGTGCCAGCAGTCCCTCGGGCGGGGGCCCTAGCACAGATACGCAGTATTTT.

In its sample, this clone was seen once. This rearrangement joins TRBV6-5 to TRBJ1-2, with D possibly matching TRBD1 (6 bases). Germline CDR1 reads MNHEY; CDR2 reads SVGAGI. Trimming left V 6 bases short and J 0 bases short, with 11 bases between. This CDR3 region has 14 residues. The CDR3 sequence is CASRRDTANYGYTF. The CDR3 coding sequence is TGTGCCAGCAGACGGGACACCGCTAACTATGGCTACACCTTC.

In nucleotides, the CDR3 is TGCAGCGTTGAACGAGGCAGGGGCAGCTACTTC. Translating it yields CSVERGRGSYF. This sequence joins TRBV29-1 and TRBJ2-7; TRBD1 is a possible D gene (6 bases). CDR1 SQVTM and CDR2 ANQGSEA come from the germline V gene. This CDR3 region has 11 residues. V was clipped by 2 bases and J by 13 bases, with 15 bases between them.